The 5 T cell receptor beta chains below were found in one sample sequenced in a study of cytomegalovirus exposure and HLA in healthy donors. Profiled with immunoSEQ multiplex PCR; TCRdb holds only in-frame clones, not every one. The sample lists around 150,000 clones; approximately 93% were seen once. Sequencing was performed on PBMCs. These receptors originate from a man between 18 and 29 years old in good health and CMV-seronegative.

The chain employs TRBV30 and TRBJ2-2, with no clear D. Looked up from germline, CDR1 is GTSNPN and CDR2 is SVGIG (reference sequence). The CDR3 is 13 amino acids. Trimming left V 0 bases short and J 4 bases short, with 6 bases between. In DNA, the CDR3 is TGTGCCTGGAGTGTATCGTCCACCGGGGAGCTGTTTTTT. It is translated as CAWSVSSTGELFF.

The chain uses TRBV7-9 and TRBJ1-1; a possible D gene is TRBD1 (5 bases). The germline V and J ends were trimmed by 5 bases and 4 bases, with 11 bases remaining between them. This CDR3 has 13 amino acids. Germline loops: CDR1 SEHNR, CDR2 FQNEAQ (reference sequence). CDR3 in DNA: TGTGCCAGCAGCCCTCAGGGAGGCACTGAAGCTTTCTTT. The encoded protein is CASSPQGGTEAFF.

The rearrangement uses TRBV5-4 and TRBJ1-2; 10 bases map to TRBD1. This CDR3 region has 17 residues. Germline values: CDR1 SGHNT, CDR2 YYREEE (reference sequence). With 3 bases clipped from V and 0 bases from J, the junction kept 8 bases outside the gene matches. The CDR3 DNA follows: TGTGCCAGCAGCTCAGGGACAGGGGAGGTTGCTAACTATGGCTACACCTTC. Translated, it gives CASSSGTGEVANYGYTF.

This clone was counted once. J is TRBJ2-5 and V is TRBV6-5, with D maybe TRBD2 (5 bases). The J call may be faulty, since TRBJ2-7 better matches the DNA end. Per germline, CDR1 MNHEY and CDR2 SVGAGI. The length of the CDR3 is 15 residues. This CDR3 reads CASSYSAGPLGEQYF. The DNA of the CDR3 is TGTGCCAGCAGTTACTCGGCAGGTCCACTAGGCGAGCAGTACTTC.

This rearrangement joins TRBV2 to TRBJ2-1; 11 nucleotides align to TRBD2. Trimming removed 5 bases from V and 7 bases from J; junction bases left unmatched: 7. Germline V gene lookup returns CDR1 SNHLY and CDR2 FYNNEI. This CDR3 is built from 15 residues. The CDR3 protein is CASSISGGAGNEQFF. The CDR3 coding sequence is TGTGCCAGCAGTATTAGCGGGGGGGCCGGGAATGAGCAGTTCTTC.